The 11 T cell receptor beta chains reported below all come from one sample, sequenced in a study of T cell responses to AZD1222 COVID-19 vaccine. The assay was immunoSEQ multiplex PCR, and TCRdb's table has in-frame clones only and misses some. The sample holds about 100,000 clones, roughly nine tenths seen once. The sequencing here drew on peripheral blood, taken 28 days after the second AZD1222 dose. Source of these receptors: an adult who received the AZD1222 COVID-19 vaccine.

The chain uses TRBV7-9 and TRBJ1-3; D is ambiguous. V lost 10 bases and J 1 base, leaving 14 bases between the germline ends. The CDR3 length is 14 residues. Germline V gene data show CDR1 as SEHNR and CDR2 as FQNEAQ (reference sequence). CDR3 region: CAKGQMGSGNTIYF. The CDR3 coding sequence is TGTGCCAAGGGCCAGATGGGGTCTGGAAACACCATATATTTT.

This chain links TRBV6-5 with TRBJ2-7; 11 bases match TRBD2. Trimming took 3 bases from V and 0 from J; bases not matched to a gene: 4. This CDR3 has 16 amino acids. CDR1 and CDR2 (germline): MNHEY, SVGAGI. CDR3 nucleotides: TGTGCCAGCAGTTATGGTACTAGCGGGAGCTCCTACGAGCAGTACTTC. This encodes CASSYGTSGSSYEQYF.

The genes are TRBV12-5 and TRBJ2-3; 10 bases are shared with TRBD2. CDR1 and CDR2 from the germline V gene are LGHNT and FRNRAP. The CDR3 runs 19 residues. V lost 1 base and J lost 5; bases outside the gene matches: 15. The CDR3 DNA sequence: TGTGCTAGTGGTTTGGGGACTCTAGCGGGAGTCCTACCCGGAGATACGCAGTATTTT. It translates to CASGLGTLAGVLPGDTQYF. Full variable domain (remainder filled in from reference TRBV12-5 and TRBJ2-3): DARVTQTPRHKVTEMGQEVTMRCQPILGHNTVFWYRQTMMQGLELLAYFRNRAPLDDSGMPKDRFSAEMPDATLATLKIQPSEPRDSAVYFCASGLGTLAGVLPGDTQYFGPGTRLTVL.

Only one count was recorded for this clone. This rearrangement joins TRBV7-9 to TRBJ2-2, with unresolved D. The germline V gene encodes CDR1 SEHNR and CDR2 FQNEAQ (reference sequence). Trimming removed 3 bases from V and 6 bases from J, with 11 bases in between. The CDR3 covers 14 residues. As DNA, the CDR3 is TGTGCCAGCAGCTTGCCATTTTTGGCCGGGGAGCTGTTTTTT. Protein: CASSLPFLAGELFF.

V gene TRBV6-2 or TRBV6-3 combines with J gene TRBJ2-7; D perhaps matches TRBD1 (6 bases). The V end was cut by 4 bases, the J end by 8 bases, with 9 bases between. The CDR3 covers 11 residues. CDR1 and CDR2 from the germline V gene are MNHEY and SVGEGT. CDR3: CASSSQGKQYF. The DNA of the CDR3 is TGTGCCAGCAGTTCACAGGGAAAGCAGTACTTC.

This sequence joins TRBV7-2 and TRBJ1-5; possible D gene TRBD1, 5 bases. The germline V and J ends were trimmed by 4 bases and 0 bases, with 16 bases remaining between them. The CDR3 has 17 amino acids. Germline loops: CDR1 SGHTA, CDR2 FQGNSA. In DNA, the CDR3 is TGTGCCAGCAGCTACGGGGGGAGAGGATATAGCAATCAGCCCCAGCATTTT. It is translated as CASSYGGRGYSNQPQHF.

This rearrangement joins TRBV5-6 to TRBJ2-7; the match to TRBD1 covers 8 bases. V lost 2 bases, J lost 3 bases, and 10 bases stayed unmatched. The V gene's germline CDR1 is SGHDT and CDR2 YYEEEE. The CDR3 contains 16 residues. The CDR3: CASSFTSDRERYEQYF. The CDR3 DNA sequence: TGTGCCAGCAGCTTTACCTCGGACAGGGAACGCTACGAGCAGTACTTC. The full variable domain, rest sourced from reference TRBV5-6 and TRBJ2-7, is DAGVTQSPTHLIKTRGQQVTLRCSPKSGHDTVSWYQQALGQGPQFIFQYYEEEERQRGNFPDRFSGHQFPNYSSELNVNALLLGDSALYLCASSFTSDRERYEQYFGPGTRLTVT.

This clone occurred once. The chain has TRBV7-9 and TRBJ2-7, with D unclear. This CDR3 has 14 amino acids. V lost 6 bases, J lost 3 bases, and 15 bases lay in between. CDR1 SEHNR and CDR2 FQNEAQ come from the germline V gene (reference sequence). Here the CDR3 DNA reads TGTGCCAGCAGAAAGGAATCAACAGACTACGAGCAGTACTTC. Translation: CASRKESTDYEQYF.

This chain connects TRBV16 to TRBJ1-3, with D perhaps TRBD1 (5 bases). The CDR3 spans 14 residues. Germline V gene lookup returns CDR1 KGHSY and CDR2 FQNENV. V lost 10 bases and J lost 1, with 14 bases in between. The CDR3 bases are TGTGCCAACTCGCACGGGGCTTCTGGAAACACCATATATTTT. It encodes CANSHGASGNTIYF.

This clone was seen only once. The V call is TRBV3-1 (or the pseudogene TRBV3-2), the J call TRBJ2-3; 8 nucleotides align to TRBD1. The CDR3 spans 16 residues. V lost 4 bases to trimming and J lost 7 bases; unmatched junction nucleotides: 13. Per germline, CDR1 LGHDT and CDR2 YNNKEL (reference sequence). CDR3 sequence reads: CASSRPRTGRLNTQYF. CDR3 nucleotides: TGTGCCAGCAGCCGCCCTAGGACAGGGCGTTTGAATACGCAGTATTTT.

The V and J genes are TRBV6-1 and TRBJ1-5; D remains unclear. The CDR3 length is 15 residues. The germline V gene encodes CDR1 MNHNS and CDR2 SASEGT. The V end lost 1 base, the J end lost 1 base, and 8 bases lay between the germline ends. CDR3 loop: CASSEVAGSNQPQHF. In nucleotides, the CDR3 is TGTGCCAGCAGTGAAGTCGCCGGAAGCAATCAGCCCCAGCATTTT.